This T cell receptor (beta chain) was documented in a study of T cell responses to AZD1222 COVID-19 vaccine. General study results and limits: Within unmutated variant regions lay the reported targets of nearly half of spike-specific TCRs. No day 14 peak samples; only post-peak repertoires were characterized.

To note about this clone: Its antigen is not identified.

Some clones are missing from TCRdb's copy, which holds only in-frame ones; the method was immunoSEQ multiplex PCR. The sample shows approximately 140,000 clones, around 88% of them seen only once. V was pared by 6 bases and J by 4 bases, with 13 bases of the junction left unmatched. The CDR3 sequence is 16 residues long. Germline assignment: CDR1 MDHEN and CDR2 SYDVKM. The input for sequencing was peripheral blood, taken on day 0 of AZD1222 vaccination. V gene TRBV28 combines with J gene TRBJ2-7, with TRBD2 matching 9 bases. The source is an adult in good health. In DNA, the CDR3 is TGTGCCAGCAGCGGAATGCAGACAGCGGGGGGATACGAGCAGTACTTC. This codes for CASSGMQTAGGYEQYF. The whole variable domain, filled in from reference TRBV28 and TRBJ2-7, reads DVKVTQSSRYLVKRTGEKVFLECVQDMDHENMFWYRQDPGLGLRLIYFSYDVKMKEKGDIPEGYSVSREKKERFSLILESASTNQTSMYLCASSGMQTAGGYEQYFGPGTRLTVT.